The text below deals with one TCR beta chain. Through a sample-barcoded 5' primer and a J-beta primer mix, a second PCR was run for roughly 6 to 11 cycles. TCRdb recomputed calls from the 5' RACE reads with MiXCR, one row per CDR3 protein. The sample includes about 1.4 million distinct CDR3 sequences, approximately 59% of them seen just once. The sample comes from a study of blood T cells in healthy people across ages. The CDR3 is made up of 16 amino acids. V lost 1 base to trimming and J lost 3 bases; unmatched junction nucleotides: 6. In germline, CDR1 is DFQATT, CDR2 SNEGSKA (reference sequence). The chain joins TRBV20-1 to TRBJ2-1, with 10 bases identical to TRBD2. Sequencing was performed on blood. The TCR was taken from a man aged 18 to 30 in good health. The CDR3 sequence: CSARGTSGIIYNEQFF. For the CDR3, the DNA is TGCAGTGCTAGAGGGACTAGCGGAATTATCTACAATGAGCAGTTCTTC.